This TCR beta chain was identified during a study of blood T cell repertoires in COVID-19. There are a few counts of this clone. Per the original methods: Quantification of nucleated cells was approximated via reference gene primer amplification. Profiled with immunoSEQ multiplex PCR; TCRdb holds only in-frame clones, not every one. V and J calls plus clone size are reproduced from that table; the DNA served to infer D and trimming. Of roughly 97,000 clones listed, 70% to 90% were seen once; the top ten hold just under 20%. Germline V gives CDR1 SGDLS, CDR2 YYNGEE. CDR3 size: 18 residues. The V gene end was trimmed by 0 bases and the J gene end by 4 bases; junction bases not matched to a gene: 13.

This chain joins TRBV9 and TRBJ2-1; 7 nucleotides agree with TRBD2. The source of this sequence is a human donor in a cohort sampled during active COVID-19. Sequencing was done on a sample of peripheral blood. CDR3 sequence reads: CASSVGQGLAAPYNEQFF. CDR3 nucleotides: TGTGCCAGCAGCGTAGGCCAGGGTCTAGCGGCGCCGTACAATGAGCAGTTCTTC. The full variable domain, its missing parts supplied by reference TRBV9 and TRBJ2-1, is DSGVTQTPKHLITATGQRVTLRCSPRSGDLSVYWYQQSLDQGLQFLIQYYNGEERAKGNILERFSAQQFPDLHSELNLSSLELGDSALYFCASSVGQGLAAPYNEQFFGPGTRLTVL.